The 25 T cell receptor beta chains reported below all come from one sample, sequenced in a study of shared clonotypes between healthy human individuals. TCRdb keeps only in-frame clones here, not all; method: immunoSEQ multiplex PCR. Of 500,000 to 550,000 clones in the sample, more than 95% were seen once. Sequencing used naive CD4+ T cells sorted from blood. Subset given: CD45RA+ positively selected. These receptors originate from a woman between 25 and 40 years old in good health.

The chain employs TRBV4-1 and TRBJ2-5; 13 nucleotides line up with TRBD2. The end of the DNA is better explained by TRBJ2-7, so the J call may be wrong. Per germline, CDR1 MGHRA and CDR2 YSYEKL. This CDR3 has 15 residues. CDR3 bases: TGCGCCAGCAGCCAACCGACTAGCGGGAGGAACGAGCAGTACTTC. Its protein product is CASSQPTSGRNEQYF.

The chain recombines TRBV28 with TRBJ2-4; TRBD2 agrees at 10 bases. The CDR3 is 18 amino acids. V gave up 7 bases and J gave up 1 base; unmatched junction bases: 13. CDR1 and CDR2 (germline): MDHEN, SYDVKM. CDR3 bases: TGTGCCAGCAAAGGACTAGCGGCATCCTGGGGGGCCAAAAACATTCAGTACTTC. Translated: CASKGLAASWGAKNIQYF.

The chain carries TRBV5-1 and TRBJ2-1, with 8 bases identical to TRBD2. Losses at the gene ends were 4 bases for V and 7 bases for J; bases not matched to a gene: 4. The CDR3 extends over 13 amino acids. Germline CDR1 is SGHRS and CDR2 is YFSETQ. For the CDR3, the DNA is TGCGCCAGCAGCCCGACTAGCGAGAATGAGCAGTTCTTC. Its translation is CASSPTSENEQFF.

About this clone: A read error may account for a junction end that differs from germline. The chain carries TRBV11-2 and TRBJ1-1, with unresolved D. CDR1 and CDR2 from the germline V gene are SGHAT and FQNNGV. CDR3 length equals 14 residues. Here the CDR3 reads CASSLVTVSTGAFF. For the CDR3, the DNA is TGTGCCAGCAGCTTAGTAACAGTGTCGACTGGAGCTTTCTTT.

The CDR3 here is CASSVGSGLRRGYTF. CDR3 nucleotide sequence: TGTGCCAGCAGTGTGGGGTCCGGGCTCCGCCGGGGCTACACCTTC. This sequence joins TRBV5-8 and TRBJ1-2; D uncertain. Between the trimmed V and J ends, which lost 5 bases and 8 bases, there was a span of 22 bases. The CDR3 contains 15 residues. Germline V gives CDR1 SGHTS, CDR2 YDEGEE.

V and J are TRBV6-5 and TRBJ2-7; 8 bases map to TRBD2. The CDR3 runs to 14 residues. CDR1 is MNHEY, CDR2 SVGAGI, per germline. V shed 6 bases, J shed 1 base, and the junction held 5 bases outside the gene matches. CDR3 bases: TGTGCCAGCAGCCGGAGCGGGAGATCCTACGAGCAGTACTTC. This gives the protein CASSRSGRSYEQYF.

The gene calls are TRBV4-2 and TRBJ2-7, with 9 bases matching TRBD2. CDR1 LGHNA and CDR2 YNFKEQ come from the germline V gene. Unmatched junction bases numbered 5, after V lost 4 bases and J lost 1 base. The CDR3 is 15 residues long. The CDR3 DNA reads as TGTGCCAGCAGCCCCGGGACTAGCCGATCCTACGAGCAGTACTTC. Translated, it gives CASSPGTSRSYEQYF.

The J gene is TRBJ1-4, the V gene TRBV25-1; TRBD1 might be the D (6 bases). Per the germline V gene, CDR1 is MGHDK and CDR2 is SYGVNS. This CDR3 region has 14 residues. Trimming took off 7 bases at V and 5 bases at J, with 14 bases between the two ends. DNA for the CDR3: TGTGCCAGCACTGAGGGCAGGGGCAATGAAAAACTGTTTTTT. It specifies CASTEGRGNEKLFF. Variable domain in full (rest from reference TRBV25-1 and TRBJ1-4): EADIYQTPRYLVIGTGKKITLECSQTMGHDKMYWYQQDPGMELHLIHYSYGVNSTEKGDLSSESTVSRIRTEHFPLTLESARPSHTSQYLCASTEGRGNEKLFFGSGTQLSVL.

The chain links TRBV28 to TRBJ1-5; maybe TRBD1 (6 bases). V lost 4 bases and J lost 4, with 11 bases in between. Per the germline V gene, CDR1 is MDHEN and CDR2 is SYDVKM. The CDR3 totals 14 residues. Here the CDR3 DNA reads TGTGCCAGCAGTTCCGGACAGACTAATCAGCCCCAGCATTTT. This codes for CASSSGQTNQPQHF.

The chain has TRBV29-1 and TRBJ1-5; tentative D call: TRBD1 (5 bases). The CDR3 loop spans 12 amino acids. Per the germline V gene, CDR1 is SQVTM and CDR2 is ANQGSEA. Trimming removed 7 bases from V and 3 bases from J, with 10 bases in between. CDR3 in amino acids: CSAGHPNQPQHF. The CDR3 bases are TGCAGCGCCGGACACCCCAATCAGCCCCAGCATTTT.

The rearrangement joins TRBV29-1 to TRBJ1-1; no clear D. This CDR3 contains 12 residues. The germline gives CDR1 SQVTM, CDR2 ANQGSEA. The V and J ends lost 4 bases and 0 bases respectively, with 6 bases between them. CDR3 sequence (DNA): TGCAGCGTTGGCCCAGTGAACACTGAAGCTTTCTTT. This codes for CSVGPVNTEAFF.

V is TRBV5-6 and J is TRBJ1-3, with unresolved D. Per the germline V gene, CDR1 is SGHDT and CDR2 is YYEEEE. The CDR3 is 14 residues long. Trimming cost V 3 bases and J 4 bases, with 11 bases left between them. As DNA, the CDR3 is TGTGCCAGCAGCTGGGATCTTTCCGGAAACACCATATATTTT. It codes for CASSWDLSGNTIYF.

This clone was picked up one time. The chain recombines TRBV7-2 with TRBJ2-1; possibly TRBD2 for D (6 bases). V lost 5 bases and J lost 0, with 11 bases in between. The CDR3 sequence is 15 residues long. Germline CDR1 SGHTA, CDR2 FQGNSA. This CDR3 is CASSPSASSYNEQFF. CDR3 DNA: TGTGCCAGCAGCCCTAGCGCAAGCTCCTACAATGAGCAGTTCTTC.

This clone has a single count. This chain connects TRBV11-2 to TRBJ1-1; D remains ambiguous. This CDR3 is 14 amino acids long. V was pared by 4 bases and J by 7 bases, with 16 bases between. CDR1 and CDR2 from the germline V gene are SGHAT and FQNNGV. CDR3 loop: CASSSELRPIEAFF. CDR3 DNA: TGTGCCAGCAGCTCGGAGCTAAGGCCCATTGAAGCTTTCTTT.

The chain joins TRBV19 to TRBJ2-7; D is perhaps TRBD1 (5 bases). CDR3 length: 15 amino acids. Germline CDR1 is LNHDA and CDR2 is SQIVND (reference sequence). V lost 10 bases to trimming and J lost 2 bases, with 21 bases between them. CDR3: CATQIGTAGTYEQYF. CDR3 coding DNA: TGTGCCACCCAGATCGGCACAGCAGGGACCTACGAGCAGTACTTC.

The V and J genes are TRBV28 and TRBJ1-5, with 7 positions matching TRBD1. Germline trimming cut 7 bases from V and 0 bases from J; bases unmatched to any gene: 6. This CDR3 has 15 residues. The germline V gene has CDR1 MDHEN and CDR2 SYDVKM. The CDR3 coding sequence is TGTGCCAGCACAGGGACAGCGAATAGCAATCAGCCCCAGCATTTT. Its protein product is CASTGTANSNQPQHF.

V is TRBV7-3 and J is TRBJ2-1; 10 nucleotides align to TRBD2. CDR1 and CDR2 (germline): SGHTA, FQGTGA. V gave up 6 bases and J gave up 3 bases; unmatched junction bases: 5. CDR3 size: 15 residues. The CDR3 spells CASSSGTSVYNEQFF. CDR3 sequence (DNA): TGTGCCAGCAGTTCCGGGACTAGCGTCTACAATGAGCAGTTCTTC. Variable domain in full (rest from reference TRBV7-3 and TRBJ2-1): GAGVSQTPSNKVTEKGKYVELRCDPISGHTALYWYRQSLGQGPEFLIYFQGTGAADDSGLPNDRFFAVRPEGSVSTLKIQRTERGDSAVYLCASSSGTSVYNEQFFGPGTRLTVL.

This chain connects TRBV28 to TRBJ1-2; 7 bases map to TRBD1. Germline V gene data show CDR1 as MDHEN and CDR2 as SYDVKM. The CDR3 totals 15 residues. V shed 6 bases and J 7 bases; nucleotides not matched to a gene: 14. CDR3 amino acids: CASSPRGPRTGGYTF. CDR3 DNA: TGTGCCAGCAGCCCTAGGGGGCCCCGGACAGGTGGCTACACCTTC.

This rearrangement joins TRBV28 to TRBJ2-7; D not certain. The CDR3 has 11 residues. The V end lost 8 bases, the J end lost 3 bases, and 8 bases lay between the germline ends. Germline CDR1 and CDR2: MDHEN and SYDVKM. The CDR3 region has the DNA TGTGCCAGCTCCGAACTCTACGAGCAGTACTTC. Translated, it gives CASSELYEQYF.

V usage is TRBV19 and J usage is TRBJ1-1; D possibly corresponds to TRBD1 (5 bases). This CDR3 spans 15 amino acids. CDR1 and CDR2 (germline): LNHDA, SQIVND (reference sequence). The germline V and J ends were trimmed by 5 bases and 5 bases, with 18 bases remaining between them. The CDR3 DNA follows: TGTGCCAGTAGTGCGACAGAAAAGTCGGGTACTGAAGCTTTCTTT. Residues: CASSATEKSGTEAFF. Using reference TRBV19 and TRBJ1-1 for the parts outside the CDR3, the full variable domain is DGGITQSPKYLFRKEGQNVTLSCEQNLNHDAMYWYRQDPGQGLRLIYYSQIVNDFQKGDIAEGYSVSREKKESFPLTVTSAQKNPTAFYLCASSATEKSGTEAFFGQGTRLTVV.

V usage is TRBV5-1 and J usage is TRBJ1-2; no firm D call. This CDR3 is 15 amino acids long. The germline V gene encodes CDR1 SGHRS and CDR2 YFSETQ. Trimming cost V 5 bases and J 0 bases, with 14 bases left between them. CDR3 nucleotide sequence: TGCGCCAGCAGGAGGACCAGTGAAACTAACTATGGCTACACCTTC. It is translated as CASRRTSETNYGYTF.

The chain uses TRBV18 and TRBJ1-5; TRBD1 matches 10 bases. Germline V CDR1 and CDR2: KGHSH, LQKENI. V trimming: 4 bases; J trimming: 10 bases; junction bases outside the gene matches: 10. The CDR3 totals 15 residues. CDR3 sequence: CASSLTDRGQGPQHF. The CDR3 nucleotides are TGTGCCAGCTCACTAACTGACAGGGGGCAAGGTCCCCAGCATTTT.

The V gene is TRBV18, the J gene TRBJ2-1, with TRBD2 matching 11 bases. This CDR3 region has 13 residues. CDR1 KGHSH and CDR2 LQKENI come from the germline V gene. J was trimmed by 7 bases and V by 10 bases; bases with no gene match: 6. The CDR3 spells CATLAGGPNEQFF. CDR3 DNA: TGTGCCACCTTAGCGGGAGGGCCTAATGAGCAGTTCTTC.

The chain is built from TRBV7-2 and TRBJ2-7, with a tentative D call TRBD2 (5 bases). The CDR3 spans 16 residues. Germline V lookup: CDR1 SGHTA, CDR2 FQGNSA. The ends were cut back, 1 base at V and 2 bases at J, with 15 bases in the middle. The CDR3: CASSLDGNVMTYEQYF. CDR3 sequence (DNA): TGTGCCAGCAGCTTAGACGGGAACGTTATGACCTACGAGCAGTACTTC.

The chain recombines TRBV13 with TRBJ1-1, with D possibly matching TRBD1 (5 bases). V was cut by 8 bases and J by 0 bases, with 34 bases left in between. Germline values: CDR1 PRHDT, CDR2 FYEKMQ (reference sequence). The CDR3 is 21 residues long. DNA for the CDR3: TGTGCCAGCCATGTCCGACCCCGTCGGGGGACCCGGGGATACATGAACACTGAAGCTTTCTTT. Its translation: CASHVRPRRGTRGYMNTEAFF.